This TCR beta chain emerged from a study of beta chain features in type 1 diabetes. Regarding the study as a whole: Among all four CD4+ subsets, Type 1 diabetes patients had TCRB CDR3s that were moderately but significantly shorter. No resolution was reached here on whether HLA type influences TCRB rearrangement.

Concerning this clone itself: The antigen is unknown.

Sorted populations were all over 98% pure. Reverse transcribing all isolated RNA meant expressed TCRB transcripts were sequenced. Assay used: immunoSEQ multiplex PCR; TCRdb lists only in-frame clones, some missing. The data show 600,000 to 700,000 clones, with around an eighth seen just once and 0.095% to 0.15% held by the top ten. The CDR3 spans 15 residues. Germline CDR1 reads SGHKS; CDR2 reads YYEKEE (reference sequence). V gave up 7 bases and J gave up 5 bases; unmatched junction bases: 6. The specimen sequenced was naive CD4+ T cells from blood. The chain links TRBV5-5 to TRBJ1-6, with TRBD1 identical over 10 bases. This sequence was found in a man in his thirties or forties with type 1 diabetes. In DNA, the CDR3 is TGTGCCAGCCGGTCGGGACAGGGGAATAATTCACCCCTCCACTTT. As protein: CASRSGQGNNSPLHF.